A single sample is the source of the 24 T cell receptor beta chains below, sequenced in a study of T cells in Graves' hyperthyroidism and ophthalmopathy. Amplified regions were TCR beta CDR3 sequences from RNA transcripts. HTBI primers were used for first-round RT-PCR of the TCR CDR3. A single record per CDR3 protein comes from TCRdb applying MiXCR to the multiplex PCR reads. The table includes 500,000 to 550,000 distinct CDR3 sequences, less than 25% detected once. Sequenced input: blood. The receptors originated from a man between 18 and 29 years old with Graves' hyperthyroidism.

The sample holds one count of this clonotype. This sequence may be a read error, since a much larger clone differs from it by one base. The chain couples TRBV13 to TRBJ1-1, with 7 bases fitting TRBD1. Germline loops: CDR1 PRHDT, CDR2 FYEKMQ (reference sequence). The CDR3 extends over 14 amino acids. CDR3 bases: TGTGCCAGCAGTCCACAGGGGACGAACATTGAAGCTTTCTTT. Amino acids: CASSPQGTNIEAFF. Variable domain in full (rest from reference TRBV13 and TRBJ1-1): AAGVIQSPRHLIKEKRETATLKCYPIPRHDTVYWYQQGPGQDPQFLISFYEKMQSDKGSIPDRFSAQQFSDYHSELNMSSLELGDSALYFCASSPQGTNIEAFFGQGTRLTVV.

This clonotype was seen many times. This chain connects TRBV2 to TRBJ2-2; D gene unclear. This CDR3 spans 12 amino acids. V was trimmed by 10 bases and J by 3 bases, leaving 9 bases between them. The germline CDR1 and CDR2 sequences are SNHLY and FYNNEI. The CDR3 DNA sequence: TGTGCCATCCCCAAAGACACCGGGGAGCTGTTTTTT. Residues: CAIPKDTGELFF. Using reference TRBV2 and TRBJ2-2 for the parts outside the CDR3, the full variable domain is EPEVTQTPSHQVTQMGQEVILRCVPISNHLYFYWYRQILGQKVEFLVSFYNNEISEKSEIFDDQFSVERPDGSNFTLKIRSTKLEDSAMYFCAIPKDTGELFFGEGSRLTVL.

This clonotype has only a few counts. The CDR3 protein is CASTLGPGANVLTF. The CDR3 DNA reads TGTGCCAGCACCCTGGGACCTGGGGCCAACGTCCTGACTTTC. The chain recombines TRBV5-8 with TRBJ2-6; D may match TRBD1 or TRBD2 (5 bases each). V lost 6 bases to trimming and J lost 2 bases, with 9 bases between them. Germline CDR1 is SGHTS and CDR2 is YDEGEE. There are 14 residues in the CDR3.

The sample holds many counts of this clonotype. The chain carries TRBV24-1 and TRBJ2-7; D gene uncertain. The germline V gene encodes CDR1 KGHDR and CDR2 SFDVKD. The CDR3 totals 12 residues. The germline V and J ends were trimmed by 5 bases and 2 bases, with 6 bases remaining between them. The CDR3 spells CATSGPTYEQYF. In DNA, the CDR3 is TGTGCCACCAGTGGTCCTACCTACGAGCAGTACTTC.

In its sample, this clonotype was seen many times. The rearrangement links TRBV12-3 or TRBV12-4 to TRBJ2-7; 8 bases line up with TRBD2. Trimming cost V 5 bases and J 1 base; bases outside gene matches: 10. This CDR3 spans 16 amino acids. In DNA, the CDR3 is TGTGCCAGCAGTGCATGGCGGGGGGTTGGGTCCTACGAGCAGTACTTC. Protein: CASSAWRGVGSYEQYF.

The table lists this clonotype with many counts. The V gene is TRBV28, the J gene TRBJ1-5; D not resolved. V gave up 4 bases and J gave up 7 bases, with 11 bases separating them. CDR3 length: 13 residues. Germline CDR1 reads MDHEN; CDR2 reads SYDVKM. As DNA, the CDR3 is TGTGCCAGCAGTTCCTCCAGGACCCAGCCCCAGCATTTT. Its protein product is CASSSSRTQPQHF. Looking up the rest from reference TRBV28 and TRBJ1-5 gives the full variable domain: DVKVTQSSRYLVKRTGEKVFLECVQDMDHENMFWYRQDPGLGLRLIYFSYDVKMKEKGDIPEGYSVSREKKERFSLILESASTNQTSMYLCASSSSRTQPQHFGDGTRLSIL.

This clonotype was seen repeatedly, ten times or more. The chain links TRBV11-1 to TRBJ1-1, with 8 bases matching TRBD1. Trimming removed 5 bases from V and 0 bases from J; junction bases left unmatched: 11. CDR1 and CDR2 from the germline V gene are SGHAT and FQDESV (reference sequence). The CDR3 runs to 17 residues. The CDR3 reads CASSMARPGGLNTEAFF. The CDR3 DNA follows: TGTGCCAGCAGCATGGCCCGGCCAGGGGGCCTGAACACTGAAGCTTTCTTT. The whole variable domain, filled in from reference TRBV11-1 and TRBJ1-1, reads EAEVAQSPRYKITEKSQAVAFWCDPISGHATLYWYRQILGQGPELLVQFQDESVVDDSQLPKDRFSAERLKGVDSTLKIQPAELGDSAMYLCASSMARPGGLNTEAFFGQGTRLTVV.

This clonotype came up many times. The chain uses TRBV28 and TRBJ2-5; the D gene is possibly TRBD2 (5 bases). CDR3 length: 17 residues. Germline CDR1 MDHEN, CDR2 SYDVKM. The germline V and J ends were trimmed by 3 bases and 0 bases, with 17 bases remaining between them. The CDR3: CASSFVVRWGDQETQYF. DNA of the CDR3: TGTGCCAGCAGTTTCGTTGTTCGTTGGGGAGACCAAGAGACCCAGTACTTC.

The rearrangement joins TRBV4-1 to TRBJ2-4, with no clear D. Germline assignment: CDR1 MGHRA and CDR2 YSYEKL. Trimming stripped 4 bases from V and 0 bases from J, with 16 bases between. CDR3 size: 17 residues. This CDR3 is CASSLEEQLLAKNIQYF. CDR3 in DNA: TGCGCCAGCAGCCTAGAGGAACAGTTACTAGCCAAAAACATTCAGTACTTC.

This clonotype has a count of ten or more. This rearrangement joins TRBV12-3 or TRBV12-4 to TRBJ2-2, with unresolved D. The CDR3 length is 15 residues. Trimming took off 6 bases at V and 4 bases at J, with 15 bases between the two ends. In nucleotides, the CDR3 is TGTGCCAGCAGCGGGCGGTCGTCGGCCACCGGGGAGCTGTTTTTT. Residues: CASSGRSSATGELFF.

This clonotype was recorded a few times. This rearrangement joins TRBV5-1 to TRBJ2-7; D gene ambiguous. The V and J ends lost 0 bases and 0 bases respectively, with 13 bases between them. Germline V gene sequence: CDR1 SGHRS, CDR2 YFSETQ. The CDR3 is 16 residues long. The CDR3 DNA is TGCGCCAGCAGCTTGGAATCTCCACAGCCCTCCTACGAGCAGTACTTC. Translated, it gives CASSLESPQPSYEQYF.

This clonotype occurred many times. The chain couples TRBV28 to TRBJ1-2, with no clear D. CDR1 is MDHEN and CDR2 is SYDVKM in the germline V gene. The CDR3 totals 13 residues. V lost 6 bases to trimming and J lost 3 bases, with 11 bases between them. The CDR3 DNA sequence: TGTGCCAGCAGGCCACCGGGTTACTATGGCTACACCTTC. As protein: CASRPPGYYGYTF.

This clonotype was counted a few times. The V gene is TRBV20-1, the J gene TRBJ2-1; 9 nucleotides match TRBD2. CDR1 is DFQATT, CDR2 SNEGSKA, per germline (reference sequence). V gave up 5 bases and J gave up 6 bases; unmatched junction bases: 11. The CDR3 has 15 residues. The CDR3 sequence: CSAATLAGLSNEQFF. The CDR3, as DNA: TGCAGTGCTGCAACGCTAGCGGGGTTAAGCAATGAGCAGTTCTTC.

This clonotype was detected many times. This rearrangement joins TRBV19 to TRBJ2-2; D is possibly TRBD1 (7 bases). The V end lost 6 bases, the J end lost 4 bases, and 15 bases lay between the germline ends. This CDR3 is built from 15 residues. Per the germline V gene, CDR1 is LNHDA and CDR2 is SQIVND (reference sequence). This chain's CDR3 is CASRQTGRTTGELFF. CDR3 coding DNA: TGTGCCAGTAGACAGACAGGGAGGACCACCGGGGAGCTGTTTTTT.

The genes are TRBV12-3 or TRBV12-4 and TRBJ1-3; 7 bases fit TRBD1. This CDR3 region has 15 residues. Trimming at V came to 6 bases and at J to 4 bases, leaving 9 bases not matched to a gene. For the CDR3, the DNA is TGTGCCAGCAGCTTTACAGGGGCCTACGGAAACACCATATATTTT. As protein: CASSFTGAYGNTIYF.

Notes on this clonotype: No conserved phenylalanine or tryptophan is present at the end of the CDR3, so a read error is the likely explanation. This rearrangement joins TRBV12-3 or TRBV12-4 to TRBJ1-1; D might be TRBD1 (5 bases). The CDR3 length is 13 residues. The CDR3 protein is CASCLGPGTEAFV. In DNA, the CDR3 is TGTGCCAGCTGTTTAGGGCCAGGGACTGAAGCTTTCGTT.

This clonotype was seen many times. The V and J genes are TRBV28 and TRBJ1-1, with D hard to call. Germline CDR1 and CDR2: MDHEN and SYDVKM. V was pared by 9 bases and J by 5 bases, with 13 bases between. The CDR3 runs to 12 residues. The CDR3 protein is CASQVFGTEAFF. The DNA of the CDR3 is TGTGCCAGTCAGGTCTTCGGGACTGAAGCTTTCTTT. The whole variable domain, remainder taken from reference TRBV28 and TRBJ1-1, is DVKVTQSSRYLVKRTGEKVFLECVQDMDHENMFWYRQDPGLGLRLIYFSYDVKMKEKGDIPEGYSVSREKKERFSLILESASTNQTSMYLCASQVFGTEAFFGQGTRLTVV.

This clonotype was seen only a few times. The rearrangement joins TRBV25-1 to TRBJ1-1; 7 bases line up with TRBD1. J lost 10 bases, V lost 6 bases, and 2 bases had no gene match. Looked up from germline, CDR1 is MGHDK and CDR2 is SYGVNS. CDR3 length: 10 residues. CDR3: CASRQGRAFF. CDR3 coding DNA: TGTGCCAGCAGACAGGGGAGAGCTTTCTTT.

This clonotype was seen at least ten times. V is TRBV6-2 or TRBV6-3 and J is TRBJ2-2, with TRBD2 matching over 7 bases. The V gene end was trimmed by 8 bases and the J gene end by 3 bases; junction bases not matched to a gene: 12. There are 16 residues in the CDR3. Germline V gene sequence: CDR1 MNHEY, CDR2 SVGEGT. CDR3: CASRGLAVKYTGELFF. In nucleotides, the CDR3 is TGTGCCAGCCGCGGCCTAGCGGTAAAATACACCGGGGAGCTGTTTTTT.

This clonotype has a count of ten or more. Here the CDR3 DNA reads TGTGCCAGCAGTTACCCCCGGGACAGGGGCAACTATGGCTACACCTTC. Translation: CASSYPRDRGNYGYTF. The chain couples TRBV6-5 to TRBJ1-2, with TRBD1 matching over 10 bases. Germline V gives CDR1 MNHEY, CDR2 SVGAGI. CDR3 length: 16 amino acids. V lost 2 bases, J lost 2 bases, and 5 bases stayed unmatched.

This sequence joins TRBV6-1 and TRBJ2-5; D may be TRBD2 (5 bases). This CDR3 comprises 11 residues. Germline V gene data show CDR1 as MNHNS and CDR2 as SASEGT. This CDR3 is CASVGAFTQYF. In DNA form, the CDR3 reads TGTGCTAGCGTAGGAGCGTTTACCCAGTACTTC.

The genes are TRBV28 and TRBJ1-2; D remains ambiguous. The CDR3 length is 16 residues. V lost 5 bases and J 0 bases, leaving 16 bases between the germline ends. Germline V gene sequence: CDR1 MDHEN, CDR2 SYDVKM. In DNA form, the CDR3 reads TGTGCCAGCAGTGCAGGACGACAACCTACTAACTATGGCTACACCTTC. This codes for CASSAGRQPTNYGYTF.

The chain links TRBV20-1 to TRBJ2-2; TRBD2 matches 10 bases. Germline V gene data show CDR1 as DFQATT and CDR2 as SNEGSKA (reference sequence). This CDR3 is built from 16 residues. The junction had 7 bases not matched to a gene; V was cut back by 0 bases and J by 6 bases. This CDR3 reads CSARDLAGVLAGELFF. DNA of the CDR3: TGCAGTGCTAGAGATCTAGCGGGGGTACTAGCCGGGGAGCTGTTTTTT.

The chain is built from TRBV3-1 and TRBJ1-2, with 11 positions matching TRBD1. Germline V gene lookup returns CDR1 LGHDT and CDR2 YNNKEL (reference sequence). The V and J ends lost 7 bases and 8 bases, in that order; junction bases with no gene match: 6. This CDR3 comprises 13 residues. The CDR3: CASTPRTGGGYTF. The CDR3 bases are TGTGCCAGCACCCCTCGGACAGGGGGCGGCTACACCTTC.